Listed here are 11 T cell receptor beta chains from one sample, sequenced in a study of a mutant IDH1 vaccine in newly diagnosed glioma. Libraries were prepared by immunoSEQ multiplex PCR; TCRdb keeps only in-frame clonotypes and omits some of them. The sample carries 15,000 or so clones, 80% recorded once. Time point described: baseline, week 1 (first vaccination visit). Treatment specified: pre-vaccination baseline after standard-of-care therapy. The sample here was PBMCs, taken from a glioma patient treated with radiotherapy, temozolomide or both. These TCRs come from a man aged 40-49 years with glioma.

This clone was detected a few times. This chain connects TRBV11-2 to TRBJ2-2; the match to TRBD1 covers 7 bases. Germline CDR1 SGHAT, CDR2 FQNNGV. V shed 2 bases, J shed 6 bases, and the junction held 6 bases outside the gene matches. The CDR3 extends over 15 amino acids. The CDR3 sequence: CASSLNRGPSGELFF. CDR3 in DNA: TGTGCCAGCAGCTTAAACAGGGGCCCCTCCGGGGAGCTGTTTTTT.

This chain links TRBV6-6 with TRBJ1-2; 7 bases align to TRBD1. Germline-derived CDR1 and CDR2 are MNHNY and SVGAGI (reference sequence). Germline trimming cut 4 bases from V and 1 base from J; bases unmatched to any gene: 6. CDR3 length: 15 amino acids. CDR3 sequence reads: CASSSTGRINYGYTF. DNA for the CDR3: TGTGCCAGCAGTTCGACAGGGAGGATTAACTATGGCTACACCTTC.

CDR3 sequence reads: CATSRDQGMETQYF. In DNA, the CDR3 is TGTGCCACCAGCAGAGATCAGGGAATGGAGACCCAGTACTTC. The chain combines TRBV15 with TRBJ2-5, with D possibly matching TRBD1 (5 bases). The CDR3 is made up of 14 amino acids. CDR1 is LNHNV, CDR2 YYDKDF, per germline (reference sequence). With 0 bases removed from V and 5 bases from J, the gap between germline ends came to 10 bases.

This sequence joins TRBV19 and TRBJ2-1, with D possibly TRBD2 on 6 matching bases. V lost 10 bases, J lost 7 bases, and 20 bases lay in between. The CDR3 covers 14 residues. The V gene's germline CDR1 is LNHDA and CDR2 SQIVND (reference sequence). The CDR3 region has the DNA TGTGCCACCACGGGGACTTCGCTGGGAAATGAGCAGTTCTTC. It yields the protein CATTGTSLGNEQFF.

The rearrangement links TRBV5-1 to TRBJ2-3, with no clear D. V lost 4 bases, J lost 4 bases, and 4 bases lay in between. The CDR3 is 11 residues long. CDR1 is SGHRS and CDR2 is YFSETQ in the germline V gene. Here the CDR3 reads CASSGADTQYF. The CDR3 nucleotides read TGCGCCAGCAGCGGGGCAGATACGCAGTATTTT. The variable domain in full, completed from reference TRBV5-1 and TRBJ2-3, reads KAGVTQTPRYLIKTRGQQVTLSCSPISGHRSVSWYQQTPGQGLQFLFEYFSETQRNKGNFPGRFSGRQFSNSRSEMNVSTLELGDSALYLCASSGADTQYFGPGTRLTVL.

The rearrangement joins TRBV27 to TRBJ2-7; weak D call: TRBD1 (6 bases). Germline CDR1 and CDR2: MNHEY and SMNVEV (reference sequence). CDR3 length equals 14 residues. The V gene lost 5 bases and the J gene lost 5 bases, with 16 bases spanning the gap. In DNA form, the CDR3 reads TGTGCCAGCAGTCCTCACAGGGCGCGTGACGAGCAGTACTTC. As protein: CASSPHRARDEQYF.

The count of this clone is one. The chain combines TRBV11-3 with TRBJ2-1; the D is unclear. CDR3 length: 12 residues. The ends were cut back, 2 bases at V and 10 bases at J, with 9 bases in the middle. The germline CDR1 and CDR2 sequences are SGHNT and YENEEA. The DNA of the CDR3 is TGTGCCAGCAGCTTAATGGTGTTCGAGCAGTTCTTC. Protein: CASSLMVFEQFF. Full variable domain (outside the CDR3, taken from reference TRBV11-3 and TRBJ2-1): EAGVVQSPRYKIIEKKQPVAFWCNPISGHNTLYWYLQNLGQGPELLIRYENEEAVDDSQLPKDRFSAERLKGVDSTLKIQPAELGDSAVYLCASSLMVFEQFFGPGTRLTVL.

The gene calls are TRBV5-1 and TRBJ1-4, with 7 bases lining up with TRBD1. The germline gives CDR1 SGHRS, CDR2 YFSETQ. The CDR3 spans 13 residues. With V trimmed by 5 bases and J by 6 bases, 4 bases remained unmatched. CDR3 nucleotide sequence: TGCGCCAGCAGGCAGGGGGACTATGAAAAACTGTTTTTT. It is translated as CASRQGDYEKLFF.

The rearrangement joins TRBV11-2 to TRBJ2-7; D may match TRBD1 or TRBD2 (6 bases each). V dropped 1 base and J dropped 3 bases, with 10 bases sitting between them. The CDR3 runs to 14 residues. The V gene's germline CDR1 is SGHAT and CDR2 FQNNGV. This chain's CDR3 is CASSLAEGGYEQYV. The CDR3 coding sequence is TGTGCCAGCAGCTTAGCTGAGGGGGGCTACGAGCAGTACGTC.

The chain is built from TRBV6-6 and TRBJ1-2, with 8 nucleotides matching TRBD1. This CDR3 contains 12 residues. The junction had 9 bases not matched to a gene; V was cut back by 10 bases and J by 8 bases. Germline V gene lookup returns CDR1 MNHNY and CDR2 SVGAGI (reference sequence). This CDR3 reads CATSTGAGGYTF. The CDR3 region has the DNA TGTGCCACCTCGACAGGGGCGGGCGGCTACACCTTC.

The gene calls are TRBV27 and TRBJ2-3; tentative D call: TRBD1 (5 bases). V lost 5 bases, J lost 2 bases, and 11 bases lay in between. This CDR3 has 14 amino acids. Germline V gene lookup returns CDR1 MNHEY and CDR2 SMNVEV (reference sequence). The CDR3: CASSGHYTTDTQYF. The CDR3 DNA reads as TGTGCCAGCAGTGGACACTATACCACAGATACGCAGTATTTT.